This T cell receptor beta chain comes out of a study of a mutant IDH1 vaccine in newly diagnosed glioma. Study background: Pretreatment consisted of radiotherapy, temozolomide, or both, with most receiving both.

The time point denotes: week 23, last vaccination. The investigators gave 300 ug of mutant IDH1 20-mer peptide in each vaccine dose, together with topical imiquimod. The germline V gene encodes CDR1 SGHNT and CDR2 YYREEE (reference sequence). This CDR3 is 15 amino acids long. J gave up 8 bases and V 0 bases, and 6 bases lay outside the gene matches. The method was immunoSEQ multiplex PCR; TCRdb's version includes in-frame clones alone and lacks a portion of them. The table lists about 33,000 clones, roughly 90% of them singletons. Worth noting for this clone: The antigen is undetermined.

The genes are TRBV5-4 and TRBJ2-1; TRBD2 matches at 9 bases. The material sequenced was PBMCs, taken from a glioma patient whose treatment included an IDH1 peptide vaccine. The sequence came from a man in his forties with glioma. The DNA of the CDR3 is TGTGCCAGCAGCTTGGGTCGCGGGGGGGCCTATGAGCAGTTCTTC. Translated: CASSLGRGGAYEQFF.